The entry below gives a single TCR beta chain sequence along with its context. Its cognate antigen is unknown. This entry comes from a study of shared clonotypes between healthy human individuals. Findings and limits, study-wide: Relative to their counterparts shared across all four donors, non-shared clonotypes exhibited diminished generation probabilities.

In germline, CDR1 is SGDLS, CDR2 YYNGEE. The V and J ends lost 0 bases and 0 bases respectively, with 10 bases between them. This CDR3 spans 16 amino acids. Generated by immunoSEQ multiplex PCR, the TCRdb table keeps only in-frame clones and is missing some. The table shows a few million clones, with around 95% occurring only once. Donation came from healthy HIV-negative adults that had no recent acute infections or vaccinations. It was into CD45RA+ naive and CD45RA-negative memory subsets that the CD4+ cells were split. The genes are TRBV9 and TRBJ2-4, with D unclear. The sequence was collected from a man aged 18 to 30 in good health. Sequenced: naive CD4+ T cells sorted from blood. Stated subset: CD45RA+ positively selected. Written as DNA, the CDR3 is TGTGCCAGCAGCGTAGGGCCCGCTGGAGCCAAAAACATTCAGTACTTC. It yields the protein CASSVGPAGAKNIQYF.